In this sample, the clone carrying this TCR beta chain turned up many times. Sequence at one end of the junction differs from germline and may be a read error. Stated time point: newly diagnosed GD, antithyroid drugs for less than 3 months. TCR sequences were obtained from RNA taken from PBMCs. The CDR3 loop spans 15 amino acids. In germline, CDR1 is SEHNR, CDR2 FQNEAQ (reference sequence). These data belong to a study of regulatory T cells in long-lasting Graves disease. Relying on iRepertoire HTBI primers and Arm-PCR of CDR3 regions, the team built TCR beta libraries. MiXCR, run by TCRdb on the multiplex PCR reads, gives a single entry per CDR3 protein. This sample has hundreds of thousands of distinct CDR3 sequences, with about 15% found just once. The sample was also reused in another study, on T cells in Graves' hyperthyroidism and ophthalmopathy. That paper notes: When the TCR CDR3 underwent first-round RT-PCR, the HTBI primer set was used. The model made its ophthalmopathy prediction, and onset followed a median about 6 months later.

The chain carries TRBV7-9 and TRBJ2-1; 11 bases agree with TRBD2. The sample in question was peripheral blood mononuclear cells (PBMCs), obtained at new diagnosis, from a patient treated with antithyroid drugs. The origin of this receptor is a woman aged 25 to 39 with Graves disease. As DNA, the CDR3 is TGTGCCAGCAGCATAGCGGGAGGGCCCTACAATGAGCAGTTCTTC. Its translation: CASSIAGGPYNEQFF. Full variable domain (remainder filled in from reference TRBV7-9 and TRBJ2-1): DTGVSQNPRHKITKRGQNVTFRCDPISEHNRLYWYRQTLGQGPEFLTYFQNEAQLEKSRLLSDRFSAERPKGSFSTLEIQRTEQGDSAMYLCASSIAGGPYNEQFFGPGTRLTVL.